A selection of T cell receptor beta chains follows, all from one sample in a study of molecular identifiers for immune sequencing clone quantification. TCRdb reprocessed the PCR reads via MiXCR and lists one record per CDR3 protein. Of around 480,000 distinct CDR3 sequences detected, roughly 23% appear once; the ten largest clones hold 0.7% to 0.95%. The sample comprised naive CD8+ T cells from blood, with Jurkat cell RNA spiked in. The receptors shown here come from a human donor in good health. Some libraries in this study had Jurkat cell RNA spiked in. The CDR3 runs from the conserved cysteine through the conserved F or W. A D gene is named only where the DNA matches it firmly. Only some rows state a clone size, as once, few, many or a class for expanded clones.

clone size: few
J gene: TRBJ1-1
V gene: TRBV20-1
D gene: NA
CDR3 protein: CSARDFHSNTEAFF
CDR3 DNA: TGCAGTGCTAGAGATTTCCACTCGAACACTGAAGCTTTCTTT

clone size: many
J gene: TRBJ2-4
V gene: TRBV6-4
D gene: TRBD2
CDR3 protein: CASSGLAGGPAKNIQYF
CDR3 DNA: TGTGCCAGCAGTGGACTAGCGGGAGGTCCAGCCAAAAACATTCAGTACTTC

clone size: many
J gene: TRBJ2-3
V gene: TRBV28
D gene: TRBD2
CDR3 protein: CASSSLSGGLIDTQYF
CDR3 DNA: TGTGCCAGCAGTTCCTTATCGGGAGGGCTTATAGATACGCAGTATTTT

clone size: NA
J gene: TRBJ2-7
V gene: TRBV11-2
D gene: NA
CDR3 protein: CASSSHGGGLYEQYF
CDR3 DNA: TGTGCCAGCAGCTCCCACGGGGGCGGGTTGTACGAGCAGTACTTC

clone size: few
J gene: TRBJ2-5
V gene: TRBV7-9
D gene: NA
CDR3 protein: CASSEAAREETQYF
CDR3 DNA: TGTGCCAGCAGCGAGGCGGCCAGGGAGGAGACCCAGTACTTC

clone size: few
J gene: TRBJ2-2
V gene: TRBV6-5
D gene: NA
CDR3 protein: CASSYSSPGFTGELFF
CDR3 DNA: TGTGCCAGCAGTTACTCGAGCCCAGGCTTCACCGGGGAGCTGTTTTTT

clone size: few
J gene: TRBJ2-7
V gene: TRBV20-1
D gene: TRBD2
CDR3 protein: CSARELAGVQQYF
CDR3 DNA: TGCAGTGCTAGAGAGCTAGCGGGAGTACAACAGTACTTC

clone size: few
J gene: TRBJ1-1
V gene: TRBV11-3
D gene: NA
CDR3 protein: CASSGGGSEAFF
CDR3 DNA: TGTGCCAGCAGCGGCGGGGGATCTGAAGCTTTCTTT

clone size: many
J gene: TRBJ1-1
V gene: TRBV7-9
D gene: TRBD1
CDR3 protein: CASSPRTGDLEAFF
CDR3 DNA: TGTGCCAGCAGTCCCCGGACAGGGGATCTTGAAGCTTTCTTT

clone size: few
J gene: TRBJ1-6
V gene: TRBV9
D gene: NA
CDR3 protein: CASSPTGESSYNSPLHF
CDR3 DNA: TGTGCCAGCAGCCCCACGGGGGAAAGCTCCTATAATTCACCCCTCCACTTT

clone size: NA
J gene: TRBJ1-2
V gene: TRBV4-1
D gene: NA
CDR3 protein: CASSLQGFANYGYTF
CDR3 DNA: TGCGCCAGCAGCTTACAGGGCTTTGCCAACTATGGCTACACCTTC

clone size: few
J gene: TRBJ2-3
V gene: TRBV27
D gene: TRBD2
CDR3 protein: CASNHMGLVPDTQYF
CDR3 DNA: TGTGCCAGCAACCACATGGGACTAGTTCCAGATACGCAGTATTTT

clone size: NA
J gene: TRBJ2-5
V gene: TRBV7-8
D gene: TRBD2
CDR3 protein: CASSSGTSGPGETQYF
CDR3 DNA: TGTGCCAGCAGCTCAGGGACTAGCGGCCCGGGGGAGACCCAGTACTTC

clone size: NA
J gene: TRBJ2-6
V gene: TRBV5-6
D gene: NA
CDR3 protein: CASSLLPPDFSGANVLTF
CDR3 DNA: TGTGCCAGCAGCCTACTACCGCCGGACTTCTCTGGGGCCAACGTCCTGACTTTC

clone size: many
J gene: TRBJ2-7
V gene: TRBV20-1
D gene: NA
CDR3 protein: CSARATSSYEQYF
CDR3 DNA: TGCAGTGCTAGAGCCACGAGCTCCTACGAGCAGTACTTC

clone size: NA
J gene: TRBJ1-5
V gene: TRBV5-8
D gene: NA
CDR3 protein: CASSLVGLGPQHF
CDR3 DNA: TGTGCCAGCAGCTTGGTGGGGTTGGGGCCCCAGCATTTT

clone size: many
J gene: TRBJ1-5
V gene: TRBV7-2
D gene: TRBD1
CDR3 protein: CASSPGTGLGQPQHF
CDR3 DNA: TGTGCCAGCAGCCCCGGGACAGGCCTGGGACAGCCCCAGCATTTT

clone size: NA
J gene: TRBJ2-7
V gene: TRBV19
D gene: TRBD1
CDR3 protein: CASSIGGQNYEQYF
CDR3 DNA: TGTGCCAGTAGTATTGGGGGACAGAACTACGAGCAGTACTTC

clone size: NA
J gene: TRBJ2-7
V gene: TRBV19
D gene: NA
CDR3 protein: CASSIQGKTYEQYF
CDR3 DNA: TGTGCCAGTAGTATACAGGGAAAGACCTACGAGCAGTACTTC

clone size: many
J gene: TRBJ2-7
V gene: TRBV4-3
D gene: NA
CDR3 protein: CASSQGQSSYEQYF
CDR3 DNA: TGCGCCAGCAGCCAAGGCCAGAGCTCCTACGAGCAGTACTTC

clone size: many
J gene: TRBJ2-5
V gene: TRBV5-1
D gene: NA
CDR3 protein: CASSGQNSFRGQETQYF
CDR3 DNA: TGCGCCAGCAGCGGGCAGAATTCTTTTAGGGGGCAAGAGACCCAGTACTTC

clone size: many
J gene: TRBJ2-5
V gene: TRBV12-5
D gene: NA
CDR3 protein: CASGLWSAGTQETQYF
CDR3 DNA: TGTGCTAGTGGTTTGTGGTCTGCGGGGACCCAAGAGACCCAGTACTTC

clone size: NA
J gene: TRBJ2-1
V gene: TRBV6-6
D gene: NA
CDR3 protein: CASSPFWVSSYNEQLF
CDR3 DNA: TGTGCCAGCAGCCCCTTTTGGGTAAGCTCCTACAATGAGCAGCTCTTC

clone size: few
J gene: TRBJ2-7
V gene: TRBV27
D gene: NA
CDR3 protein: CATGHASYEQYF
CDR3 DNA: TGTGCCACCGGACATGCGTCCTACGAGCAGTACTTC

clone size: many
J gene: TRBJ2-7
V gene: TRBV7-6
D gene: NA
CDR3 protein: CASSLGFYYEQYF
CDR3 DNA: TGTGCCAGCAGCTTGGGGTTTTACTACGAGCAGTACTTC

clone size: NA
J gene: TRBJ2-2
V gene: TRBV6-2/TRBV6-3
D gene: NA
CDR3 protein: CASSYSTDTDATGELFF
CDR3 DNA: TGTGCCAGCAGTTACTCGACCGACACCGACGCTACCGGGGAGCTGTTTTTT

clone size: many
J gene: TRBJ1-2
V gene: TRBV5-1
D gene: NA
CDR3 protein: CASSLEAYGYTF
CDR3 DNA: TGCGCCAGCAGCTTGGAGGCCTATGGCTACACCTTC

clone size: NA
J gene: TRBJ2-2
V gene: TRBV7-9
D gene: NA
CDR3 protein: CASSYSGRGVSGELFF
CDR3 DNA: TGTGCCAGCAGCTACTCCGGCAGGGGGGTGTCCGGGGAGCTGTTTTTT

clone size: NA
J gene: TRBJ1-5
V gene: TRBV24-1
D gene: NA
CDR3 protein: CATSHRETRINQPQHF
CDR3 DNA: TGTGCCACCAGCCACAGGGAAACTAGAATCAATCAGCCCCAGCATTTT

clone size: few
J gene: TRBJ2-1
V gene: TRBV7-8
D gene: TRBD2
CDR3 protein: CASSPLAGASYNEQFF
CDR3 DNA: TGTGCCAGCAGCCCCTTAGCGGGGGCTAGCTACAATGAGCAGTTCTTC

clone size: NA
J gene: TRBJ2-3
V gene: TRBV27
D gene: TRBD2
CDR3 protein: CASSETSGRRGDTQYF
CDR3 DNA: TGTGCCAGCAGTGAAACTAGCGGGAGACGGGGAGATACGCAGTATTTT

clone size: few
J gene: TRBJ2-3
V gene: TRBV6-5
D gene: NA
CDR3 protein: CASSYSDHTDTRYF
CDR3 DNA: TGTGCCAGCAGTTACTCAGACCACACAGATACGCGGTATTTT

clone size: many
J gene: TRBJ2-7
V gene: TRBV5-6
D gene: TRBD1
CDR3 protein: CASSPFPGQGSHEQYF
CDR3 DNA: TGTGCCAGCAGCCCGTTCCCGGGACAGGGGAGTCACGAGCAGTACTTC

clone size: few
J gene: TRBJ2-3
V gene: TRBV4-3
D gene: NA
CDR3 protein: CASSPMGARPTDTQCF
CDR3 DNA: TGCGCCAGCAGCCCCATGGGAGCGCGGCCCACGGATACGCAGTGTTTT

clone size: many
J gene: TRBJ2-7
V gene: TRBV7-9
D gene: TRBD2
CDR3 protein: CASSATGAGEPEQYF
CDR3 DNA: TGTGCCAGCAGCGCGACAGGAGCGGGAGAACCCGAGCAGTACTTC

clone size: many
J gene: TRBJ1-1
V gene: TRBV9
D gene: NA
CDR3 protein: CASSVEARGTEAFF
CDR3 DNA: TGTGCCAGCAGCGTAGAGGCCCGGGGAACTGAAGCTTTCTTT

clone size: many
J gene: TRBJ2-3
V gene: TRBV2
D gene: TRBD2
CDR3 protein: CASSEEGTSGSSTDTQYF
CDR3 DNA: TGTGCCAGCAGTGAAGAAGGGACTAGCGGTTCTAGCACAGATACGCAGTATTTT

clone size: NA
J gene: TRBJ1-6
V gene: TRBV4-1
D gene: NA
CDR3 protein: CASSQDPGSMSYNSPLHF
CDR3 DNA: TGCGCCAGCAGCCAAGATCCCGGGTCGATGTCCTATAATTCACCCCTCCACTTT

clone size: few
J gene: TRBJ2-2
V gene: TRBV27
D gene: NA
CDR3 protein: CASSFGGKNTGELFF
CDR3 DNA: TGTGCCAGCAGTTTTGGAGGGAAAAACACCGGGGAGCTGTTTTTT